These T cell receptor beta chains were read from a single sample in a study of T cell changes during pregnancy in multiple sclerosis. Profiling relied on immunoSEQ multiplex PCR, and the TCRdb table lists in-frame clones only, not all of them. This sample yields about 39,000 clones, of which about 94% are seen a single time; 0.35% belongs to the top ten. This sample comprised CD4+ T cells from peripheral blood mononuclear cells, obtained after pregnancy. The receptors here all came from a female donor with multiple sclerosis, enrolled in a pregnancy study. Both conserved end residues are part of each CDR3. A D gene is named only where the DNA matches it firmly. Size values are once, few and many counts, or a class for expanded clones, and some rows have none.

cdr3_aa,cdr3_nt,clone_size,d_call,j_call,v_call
CASSRGSGELFF,TGTGCCAGCAGCCGCGGGTCCGGGGAGCTGTTTTTT,-,-,TRBJ2-2,TRBV7-9
CASSQGQASNQPQHF,TGTGCCAGCAGCCAGGGCCAGGCAAGCAATCAGCCCCAGCATTTT,-,-,TRBJ1-5,TRBV4-2
CASSQVGSNQPQHF,TGTGCCAGCAGCCAAGTTGGCAGCAATCAGCCCCAGCATTTT,-,-,TRBJ1-5,TRBV4-2
CASSLPGQGLGNFLRPYGYTF,TGCGCCAGCAGTCTCCCGGGACAGGGACTTGGAAACTTCCTCCGCCCGTATGGCTACACCTTC,-,TRBD1,TRBJ1-2,TRBV23-1
CASSIGQGPHYGYTF,TGTGCCAGTAGTATCGGTCAGGGGCCCCACTATGGCTACACCTTC,once,-,TRBJ1-2,TRBV19
CASSALAGGETQYF,TGTGCCAGCAGCGCCCTAGCGGGGGGGGAGACCCAGTACTTC,-,TRBD2,TRBJ2-5,TRBV9
CASSVTSGGDSSYEQYF,TGCGCCAGCAGCGTGACTAGCGGGGGGGACAGCTCCTACGAGCAGTACTTC,-,TRBD2,TRBJ2-7,TRBV5-1
CAWSVGGNTEAFF,TGTGCCTGGAGTGTAGGGGGGAACACTGAAGCTTTCTTT,-,-,TRBJ1-1,TRBV30
CASSGPGQGSSGGAWSYNEQFF,TGTGCCAGCAGCGGCCCGGGACAGGGGTCTAGCGGGGGGGCCTGGTCCTACAATGAGCAGTTCTTC,-,-,TRBJ2-1,TRBV21-1
CASSLRDLNTIYF,TGTGCCAGCAGCTTAAGGGACTTGAACACCATATATTTT,-,-,TRBJ1-3,TRBV7-6
CATSRGLETGELFF,TGTGCCACCAGCAGGGGACTTGAAACTGGGGAGCTGTTTTTT,-,-,TRBJ2-2,TRBV15
CASSYSRGVSPLHF,TGTGCCAGCAGTTACTCCCGGGGTGTGTCACCCCTCCACTTT,few,-,TRBJ1-6,TRBV6-5
CASSVAAANEKLFF,TGTGCCAGCAGTGTGGCGGCGGCGAATGAAAAACTGTTTTTT,-,-,TRBJ1-4,TRBV2
CASSASPGTGGQETQYF,TGCGCCAGCAGCGCTTCTCCCGGGACAGGGGGTCAAGAGACCCAGTACTTC,-,TRBD1,TRBJ2-5,TRBV5-1
CASSIRGEKLFF,TGTGCCAGTAGTATAAGGGGAGAAAAACTGTTTTTT,-,-,TRBJ1-4,TRBV19
CASSLWTGPNEKLFF,TGTGCCAGCAGCTTATGGACAGGGCCTAATGAAAAACTGTTTTTT,once,TRBD1,TRBJ1-4,TRBV7-2
CASSGGYNEQFF,TGTGCCAGCAGCGGAGGGTACAATGAGCAGTTCTTC,-,-,TRBJ2-1,TRBV9
CSPGQGMLAFF,TGCAGCCCGGGACAGGGGATGTTAGCTTTCTTT,few,TRBD1,TRBJ1-1,TRBV20-1
CAWSGIGQGARQPQHF,TGTGCCTGGAGTGGGATCGGACAGGGGGCACGTCAGCCCCAGCATTTT,few,TRBD1,TRBJ1-5,TRBV30
CSVGGGPTYEQYF,TGCAGCGTTGGGGGGGGCCCTACCTACGAGCAGTACTTC,-,-,TRBJ2-7,TRBV29-1
CASRLKRGGSTDTQYF,TGTGCCAGCAGACTGAAGCGGGGGGGCAGCACAGATACGCAGTATTTT,-,TRBD2,TRBJ2-3,TRBV7-8
CASSSRGTDRPQHF,TGTGCCAGCAGCTCTAGGGGGACCGACCGGCCCCAGCATTTT,-,-,TRBJ1-5,TRBV5-8
CASSPWDSQETQYF,TGTGCCAGCAGCCCCTGGGACAGCCAAGAGACCCAGTACTTC,-,TRBD1,TRBJ2-5,TRBV9
CASSLNSIGNTIYF,TGTGCCAGCAGCTTAAACAGCATAGGAAACACCATATATTTT,-,-,TRBJ1-3,TRBV5-4